These 4 T cell receptor beta chains share one sample of origin, sequenced in a study of identifying expanded T cells in peripheral blood. Sequencing was performed with immunoSEQ multiplex PCR; in TCRdb, only in-frame clones are kept and a portion is missing. Altogether about 94,000 clones are present, approximately 91% being singletons, with the ten largest covering under 6%. Sequences were obtained from blood. These receptors were collected from a person between 18 and 75 years old in good health.

The chain uses TRBV27 and TRBJ2-7; TRBD1 aligns across 9 bases. Germline-derived CDR1 and CDR2 are MNHEY and SMNVEV (reference sequence). Unmatched junction bases numbered 11, after V lost 6 bases and J lost 5 bases. CDR3 length: 15 residues. CDR3 residues: CASRPNRGRVNEQYF. The CDR3, as DNA: TGTGCCAGCAGACCCAACAGGGGGCGCGTGAACGAGCAGTACTTC.

The table lists this clone with a few counts. J is TRBJ2-1 and V is TRBV7-2; 13 bases are shared with TRBD2. Germline CDR1 reads SGHTA; CDR2 reads FQGNSA. The CDR3 runs to 19 residues. V dropped 5 bases and J dropped 5; count of bases not matched to a gene: 15. CDR3 nucleotide sequence: TGTGCCAGCAGCCCCCGCCGAGGGGGACTAGCGGGATATAACAATGAGCAGTTCTTC. It yields the protein CASSPRRGGLAGYNNEQFF.

This clone was recorded only once. The rearrangement links TRBV27 to TRBJ2-5, with 7 nucleotides matching TRBD1. The CDR3 covers 14 residues. With V trimmed by 5 bases and J by 5 bases, 8 bases remained unmatched. The germline V gene encodes CDR1 MNHEY and CDR2 SMNVEV (reference sequence). The CDR3 region is CASSKATGLETQYF. The DNA of the CDR3 is TGTGCCAGCAGTAAAGCGACAGGGTTGGAGACCCAGTACTTC.

The sample holds a few counts of this clone. The rearrangement joins TRBV30 to TRBJ1-1, with 8 bases matching TRBD1. The germline CDR1 and CDR2 sequences are GTSNPN and SVGIG (reference sequence). Unmatched junction bases numbered 8, after V lost 3 bases and J lost 5 bases. This CDR3 spans 14 amino acids. In DNA, the CDR3 is TGTGCCTGGAGACCGGGACAGGCTGGGACTGAAGCTTTCTTT. Its protein product is CAWRPGQAGTEAFF.